Below, 18 T cell receptor beta chains from the same sample are listed, as sequenced in a study of T cells after yellow fever vaccination. TCRdb re-analysed the 5' RACE reads in MiXCR, keeping a single row per CDR3 protein. The sample holds hundreds of thousands of distinct CDR3 sequences, 9% to 15% seen once. Sequencing was performed on PBMCs, taken on the day of the yellow fever booster vaccination. These receptors were taken from a man between 25 and 39 years old who received the YFV17D yellow fever vaccine.

The chain links TRBV3-1 to TRBJ2-1; 7 bases align to TRBD2. J lost 7 bases, V lost 6 bases, and 12 bases had no gene match. Germline V lookup: CDR1 LGHDT, CDR2 YNNKEL (reference sequence). The length of the CDR3 is 15 residues. The CDR3 here is CASRKRGEGWNEQFF. CDR3 DNA sequence: TGTGCCAGCAGGAAGCGTGGGGAGGGGTGGAATGAGCAGTTCTTC.

This clonotype has only a few counts. The V gene is TRBV5-4, the J gene TRBJ2-7; D might be TRBD1 or TRBD2, each matching 5 bases. The V end was cut by 0 bases, the J end by 0 bases, with 22 bases between. CDR1 is SGHNT and CDR2 is YYREEE in the germline V gene (reference sequence). This CDR3 contains 19 residues. The CDR3, as DNA: TGTGCCAGCAGCTTGGGATTTGGGGGTACAGGAGCCTTCTCCTACGAGCAGTACTTC. Protein sequence: CASSLGFGGTGAFSYEQYF.

This clonotype appeared many times. The chain has TRBV27 and TRBJ2-1; 9 bases are shared with TRBD2. In germline, CDR1 is MNHEY, CDR2 SMNVEV (reference sequence). With 6 bases clipped from V and 9 bases from J, the junction kept 15 bases outside the gene matches. The CDR3 sequence is 16 residues long. In DNA, the CDR3 is TGTGCCAGCAGGGCTGTACCGGGACTAGCCAACAGTGAGCAGTTCTTC. Translation gives CASRAVPGLANSEQFF.

The V and J genes are TRBV6-1 and TRBJ2-1; D not resolved. Looked up from germline, CDR1 is MNHNS and CDR2 is SASEGT. There are 15 residues in the CDR3. Trimming stripped 6 bases from V and 1 base from J, with 13 bases between. CDR3 amino acids: CASSPDQQSYNEQFF. DNA of the CDR3: TGTGCCAGCAGCCCTGACCAGCAATCCTACAATGAGCAGTTCTTC.

This clonotype appeared a few times. V usage is TRBV11-1 and J usage is TRBJ1-1; D perhaps matches TRBD1 (5 bases). The germline CDR1 and CDR2 sequences are SGHAT and FQDESV (reference sequence). V was cut by 2 bases and J by 8 bases, with 15 bases left in between. The CDR3 totals 14 residues. For the CDR3, the DNA is TGTGCCAGCAGCTTATTTCTACGGGGGAGGGAAGCTTTCTTT. Its protein product is CASSLFLRGREAFF.

The rearrangement links TRBV20-1 to TRBJ1-3; unclear D gene. CDR1 DFQATT and CDR2 SNEGSKA come from the germline V gene (reference sequence). Trimming took off 1 base at V and 6 bases at J, with 4 bases between the two ends. The CDR3 contains 11 residues. DNA of the CDR3: TGCAGTGCTAGAGTGAAAAACACCATATATTTT. Amino acid sequence: CSARVKNTIYF.

The chain joins TRBV10-2 to TRBJ2-7, with D maybe TRBD1 (6 bases). CDR3 length: 14 amino acids. The germline gives CDR1 WSHSY, CDR2 SAAADI. V gave up 2 bases and J gave up 6 bases, with 14 bases separating them. The CDR3 DNA reads as TGCGCCAGCAGTGAGACAGGGACCACCTCCGAGCAGTACTTC. Its translation is CASSETGTTSEQYF.

This chain connects TRBV5-5 to TRBJ1-5, with 8 bases matching TRBD1. This CDR3 spans 14 amino acids. Germline V gene sequence: CDR1 SGHKS, CDR2 YYEKEE (reference sequence). J lost 4 bases, V lost 7 bases, and 7 bases had no gene match. In DNA form, the CDR3 reads TGTGCCAGCGCTATTACAGGGGGAAATCAGCCCCAGCATTTT. This gives the protein CASAITGGNQPQHF. Drawing the rest from reference TRBV5-5 and TRBJ1-5, the complete variable domain is DAGVTQSPTHLIKTRGQQVTLRCSPISGHKSVSWYQQVLGQGPQFIFQYYEKEERGRGNFPDRFSARQFPNYSSELNVNALLLGDSALYLCASAITGGNQPQHFGDGTRLSIL.

This clonotype was seen only a few times. CDR3 residues: CSARDGPRYGYTF. The CDR3 region has the DNA TGCAGCGCAAGGGACGGACCGAGGTATGGCTACACCTTC. The chain employs TRBV29-1 and TRBJ1-2; TRBD1 is a possible D gene (5 bases). CDR3 size: 13 residues. Trimming removed 7 bases at V and 5 bases at J, with 17 bases between. Germline loops: CDR1 SQVTM, CDR2 ANQGSEA.

There are a few counts of this clonotype. This chain uses TRBV24-1 with TRBJ2-1; 12 bases are shared with TRBD2. V was pared by 3 bases and J by 9 bases, with 11 bases of the junction left unmatched. The germline gives CDR1 KGHDR, CDR2 SFDVKD. This CDR3 spans 17 amino acids. CDR3 sequence reads: CATSDQKLAGGRSEQFF. The CDR3 nucleotides are TGTGCCACCAGTGATCAAAAACTAGCGGGAGGCCGTAGTGAGCAGTTCTTC.

This clonotype has ten or more counts. For the CDR3, the DNA is TGTGCCAGCAGCTTAAGTAGCTCCTACAATGAGCAGTTCTTC. Translating gives CASSLSSSYNEQFF. This chain joins TRBV7-8 and TRBJ2-1; D remains ambiguous. The germline V gene encodes CDR1 SGHVS and CDR2 FQNEAQ. With 2 bases removed from V and 0 bases from J, the gap between germline ends came to 5 bases. The CDR3 consists of 14 residues.

The J gene is TRBJ2-7, the V gene TRBV27, with 10 bases fitting TRBD2. The CDR3 has 15 residues. The V segment lost 5 bases and the J segment 7 bases; nucleotides outside the gene matches: 11. Germline V gives CDR1 MNHEY, CDR2 SMNVEV (reference sequence). Here the CDR3 DNA reads TGTGCCAGCAGTCCTGCCACTAGCGGGATGAGGGAGCAGTACTTC. Its translation: CASSPATSGMREQYF.

V usage is TRBV29-1 and J usage is TRBJ1-1; D not certain. Germline CDR1 SQVTM, CDR2 ANQGSEA. Trimming took 5 bases from V and 2 from J, leaving 18 bases between them. This CDR3 contains 15 residues. DNA of the CDR3: TGCAGCGTTCCCCGAGTAGACCAGGATAACACTGAAGCTTTCTTT. This encodes CSVPRVDQDNTEAFF.

There are a few counts of this clonotype. The chain links TRBV6-5 to TRBJ1-5, with a weak D call TRBD1 (5 bases). Trimming pared 0 bases from V and 3 bases from J, leaving 9 bases between. This CDR3 is 15 amino acids long. CDR1 is MNHEY and CDR2 is SVGAGI in the germline V gene. This CDR3 is CASSYSGAANQPQHF. DNA of the CDR3: TGTGCCAGCAGTTACTCAGGGGCCGCCAATCAGCCCCAGCATTTT.

This clonotype was counted at least ten times. The chain carries TRBV5-1 and TRBJ2-6, with unresolved D. Germline-derived CDR1 and CDR2 are SGHRS and YFSETQ. CDR3 length equals 14 residues. V lost 1 base and J 0 bases, leaving 2 bases between the germline ends. The CDR3 DNA reads as TGCGCCAGCAGCTTGTTCTCTGGGGCCAACGTCCTGACTTTC. Its translation: CASSLFSGANVLTF. The full variable domain, with the rest looked up from reference TRBV5-1 and TRBJ2-6, is KAGVTQTPRYLIKTRGQQVTLSCSPISGHRSVSWYQQTPGQGLQFLFEYFSETQRNKGNFPGRFSGRQFSNSRSEMNVSTLELGDSALYLCASSLFSGANVLTFGAGSRLTVL.

V gene TRBV5-4 combines with J gene TRBJ2-5, with D tentatively TRBD1 (6 bases). The CDR3 spans 15 residues. V lost 3 bases to trimming and J lost 2 bases, with 14 bases between them. The germline V gene has CDR1 SGHNT and CDR2 YYREEE (reference sequence). The CDR3 is CASSSTGTPQETQYF. In DNA, the CDR3 is TGTGCCAGCAGCTCAACCGGGACACCTCAAGAGACCCAGTACTTC.

The chain employs TRBV9 and TRBJ2-7, with TRBD1 as a possible D gene (6 bases). The CDR3 loop spans 14 amino acids. V was trimmed by 3 bases and J by 5 bases, leaving 15 bases between them. The germline gives CDR1 SGDLS, CDR2 YYNGEE. The CDR3 DNA reads as TGTGCCAGCAGCGCCGGGACAAATTACGACGAGCAGTACTTC. Residues: CASSAGTNYDEQYF.

The genes are TRBV20-1 and TRBJ2-3; D could derive from TRBD1 or TRBD2 (5 bases each). The germline CDR1 and CDR2 sequences are DFQATT and SNEGSKA (reference sequence). This CDR3 spans 13 amino acids. V shed 0 bases and J shed 7 bases, with 11 bases lying between them. The CDR3 spells CSARDTGTHTQYF. CDR3 coding DNA: TGCAGTGCTAGAGATACCGGGACCCATACGCAGTATTTT.